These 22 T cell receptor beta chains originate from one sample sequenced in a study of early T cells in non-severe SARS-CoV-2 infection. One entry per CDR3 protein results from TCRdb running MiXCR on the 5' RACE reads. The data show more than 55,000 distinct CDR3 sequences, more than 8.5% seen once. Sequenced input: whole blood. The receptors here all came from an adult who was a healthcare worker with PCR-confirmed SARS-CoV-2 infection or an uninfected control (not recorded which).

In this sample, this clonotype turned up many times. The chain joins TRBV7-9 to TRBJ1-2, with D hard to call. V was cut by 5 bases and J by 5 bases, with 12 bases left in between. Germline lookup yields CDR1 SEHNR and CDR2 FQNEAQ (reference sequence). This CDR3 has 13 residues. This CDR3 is CASSHGPLYGYTF. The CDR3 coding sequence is TGTGCCAGCAGCCACGGGCCGCTATATGGCTACACCTTC.

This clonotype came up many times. CDR3 residues: CASSVQGAGQETQYF. CDR3 in DNA: TGTGCCAGCAGCGTACAGGGGGCCGGCCAAGAGACCCAGTACTTC. This chain links TRBV9 with TRBJ2-5; 8 bases fit TRBD1. This CDR3 contains 15 residues. Germline assignment: CDR1 SGDLS and CDR2 YYNGEE. V shed 1 base and J 1 base; nucleotides not matched to a gene: 3.

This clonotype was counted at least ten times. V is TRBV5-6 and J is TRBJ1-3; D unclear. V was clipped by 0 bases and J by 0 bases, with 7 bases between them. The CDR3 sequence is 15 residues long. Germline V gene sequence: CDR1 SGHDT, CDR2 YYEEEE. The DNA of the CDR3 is TGTGCCAGCAGCTTGGGGCCCCACTCTGGAAACACCATATATTTT. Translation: CASSLGPHSGNTIYF.

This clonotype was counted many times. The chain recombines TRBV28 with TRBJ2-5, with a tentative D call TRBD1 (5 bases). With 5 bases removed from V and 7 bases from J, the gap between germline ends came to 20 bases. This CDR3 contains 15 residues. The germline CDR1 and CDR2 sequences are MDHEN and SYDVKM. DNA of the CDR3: TGTGCCAGCAGTGCCCATGGGGCAGGCAAGGGGACCCAGTACTTC. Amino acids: CASSAHGAGKGTQYF. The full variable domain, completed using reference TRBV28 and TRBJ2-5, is DVKVTQSSRYLVKRTGEKVFLECVQDMDHENMFWYRQDPGLGLRLIYFSYDVKMKEKGDIPEGYSVSREKKERFSLILESASTNQTSMYLCASSAHGAGKGTQYFGPGTRLLVL.

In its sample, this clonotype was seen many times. This CDR3 reads CSARDGVARFF. The CDR3 nucleotides are TGCAGTGCTAGAGATGGGGTAGCACGGTTCTTC. This chain joins TRBV20-1 and TRBJ2-1; D uncertain. The germline V and J ends were trimmed by 0 bases and 15 bases, with 12 bases remaining between them. The CDR3 runs 11 residues. Germline CDR1 DFQATT, CDR2 SNEGSKA (reference sequence).

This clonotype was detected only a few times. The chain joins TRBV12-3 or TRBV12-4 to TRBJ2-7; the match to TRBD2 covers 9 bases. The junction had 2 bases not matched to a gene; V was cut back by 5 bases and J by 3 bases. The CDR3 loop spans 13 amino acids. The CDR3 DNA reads TGTGCCAGCAGTCTTAGCGGGAGCTACGAGCAGTACTTC. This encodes CASSLSGSYEQYF.

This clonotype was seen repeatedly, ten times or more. The CDR3 DNA reads as TGCGCCAGCAGCCAAGATAGCAAGGGGGCGAGGGAGACCCAGTACTTC. Translating it yields CASSQDSKGARETQYF. The rearrangement uses TRBV4-3 and TRBJ2-5; 7 bases map to TRBD1. The CDR3 contains 16 residues. Trimming at V came to 0 bases and at J to 5 bases, leaving 9 bases not matched to a gene. Germline V gene data show CDR1 as LGHNA and CDR2 as YSLEER.

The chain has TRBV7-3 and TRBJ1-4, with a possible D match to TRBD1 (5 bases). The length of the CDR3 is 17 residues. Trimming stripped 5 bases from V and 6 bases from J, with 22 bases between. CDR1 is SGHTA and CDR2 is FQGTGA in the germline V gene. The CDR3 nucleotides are TGTGCCAGCAGCACCCCGGGACGGCCCCGATTTGATGAAAAACTGTTTTTT. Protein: CASSTPGRPRFDEKLFF.

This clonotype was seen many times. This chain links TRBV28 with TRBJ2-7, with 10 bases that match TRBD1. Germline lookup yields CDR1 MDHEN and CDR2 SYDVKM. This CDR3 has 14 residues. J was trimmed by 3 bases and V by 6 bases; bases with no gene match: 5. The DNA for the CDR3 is TGTGCCAGCAGCCCGGGACAGGGGTTCTACGAGCAGTACTTC. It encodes CASSPGQGFYEQYF.

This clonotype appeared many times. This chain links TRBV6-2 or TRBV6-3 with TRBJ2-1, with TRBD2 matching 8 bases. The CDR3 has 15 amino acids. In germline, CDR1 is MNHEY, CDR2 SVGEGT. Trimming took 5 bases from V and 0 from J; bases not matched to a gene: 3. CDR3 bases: TGTGCCAGCAGTCCAGGACTAGCCTCCTACAATGAGCAGTTCTTC. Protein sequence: CASSPGLASYNEQFF.

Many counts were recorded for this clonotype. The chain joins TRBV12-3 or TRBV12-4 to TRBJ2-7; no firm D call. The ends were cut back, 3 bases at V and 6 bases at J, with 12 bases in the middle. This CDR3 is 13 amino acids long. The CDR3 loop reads CASSFILGGEQYF. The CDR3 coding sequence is TGTGCCAGCAGTTTTATACTGGGCGGCGAGCAGTACTTC.

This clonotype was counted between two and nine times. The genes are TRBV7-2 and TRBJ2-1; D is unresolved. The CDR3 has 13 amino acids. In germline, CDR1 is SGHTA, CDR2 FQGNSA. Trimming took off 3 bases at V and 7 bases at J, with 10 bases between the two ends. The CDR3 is CASSLSRSNEQFF. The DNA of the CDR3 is TGTGCCAGCAGCTTGTCTCGGTCAAATGAGCAGTTCTTC.

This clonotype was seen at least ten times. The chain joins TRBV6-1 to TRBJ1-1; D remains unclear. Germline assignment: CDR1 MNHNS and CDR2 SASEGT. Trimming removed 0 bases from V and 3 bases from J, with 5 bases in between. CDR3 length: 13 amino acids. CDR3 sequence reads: CASSEAMDTEAFF. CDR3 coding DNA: TGTGCCAGCAGTGAAGCGATGGACACTGAAGCTTTCTTT.

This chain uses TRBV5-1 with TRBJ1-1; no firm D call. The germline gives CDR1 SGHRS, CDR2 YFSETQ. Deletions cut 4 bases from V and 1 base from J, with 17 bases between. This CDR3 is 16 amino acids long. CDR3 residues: CASSPGSGLRNTEAFF. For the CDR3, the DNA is TGCGCCAGCAGCCCGGGAAGCGGCTTGCGGAACACTGAAGCTTTCTTT. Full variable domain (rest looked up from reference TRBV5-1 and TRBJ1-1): KAGVTQTPRYLIKTRGQQVTLSCSPISGHRSVSWYQQTPGQGLQFLFEYFSETQRNKGNFPGRFSGRQFSNSRSEMNVSTLELGDSALYLCASSPGSGLRNTEAFFGQGTRLTVV.

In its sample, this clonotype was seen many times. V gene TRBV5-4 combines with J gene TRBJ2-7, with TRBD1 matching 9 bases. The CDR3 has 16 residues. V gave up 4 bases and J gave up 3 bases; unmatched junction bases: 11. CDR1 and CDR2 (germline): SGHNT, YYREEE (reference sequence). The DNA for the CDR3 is TGTGCCAGCAGCAGGAGGACAGGGGCGACTTTCTACGAGCAGTACTTC. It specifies CASSRRTGATFYEQYF. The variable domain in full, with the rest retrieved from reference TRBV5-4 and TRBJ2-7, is ETGVTQSPTHLIKTRGQQVTLRCSSQSGHNTVSWYQQALGQGPQFIFQYYREEENGRGNFPPRFSGLQFPNYSSELNVNALELDDSALYLCASSRRTGATFYEQYFGPGTRLTVT.

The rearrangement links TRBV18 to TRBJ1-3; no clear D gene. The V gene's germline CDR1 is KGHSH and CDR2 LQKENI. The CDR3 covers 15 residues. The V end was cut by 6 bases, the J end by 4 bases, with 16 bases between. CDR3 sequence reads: CASSPPAAGGNTIYF. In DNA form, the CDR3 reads TGTGCCAGCTCCCCTCCGGCAGCCGGAGGAAACACCATATATTTT.

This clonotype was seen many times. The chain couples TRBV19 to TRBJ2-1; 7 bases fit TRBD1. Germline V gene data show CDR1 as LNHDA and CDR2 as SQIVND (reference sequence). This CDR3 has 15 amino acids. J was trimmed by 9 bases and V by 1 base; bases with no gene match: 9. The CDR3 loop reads CASSIARRGGSEQFF. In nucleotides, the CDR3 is TGTGCCAGTAGTATAGCCCGCCGAGGGGGCAGTGAGCAGTTCTTC.

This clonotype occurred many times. The CDR3, as DNA: TGTGCCAGCAGCCAAGCCGGGACTAGCGGACACAATGAGCAGTTCTTC. Translation gives CASSQAGTSGHNEQFF. This chain links TRBV28 with TRBJ2-1, with 11 bases matching TRBD2. Trimming cost V 6 bases and J 5 bases; bases outside gene matches: 9. The CDR3 totals 16 residues. CDR1 is MDHEN and CDR2 is SYDVKM in the germline V gene.

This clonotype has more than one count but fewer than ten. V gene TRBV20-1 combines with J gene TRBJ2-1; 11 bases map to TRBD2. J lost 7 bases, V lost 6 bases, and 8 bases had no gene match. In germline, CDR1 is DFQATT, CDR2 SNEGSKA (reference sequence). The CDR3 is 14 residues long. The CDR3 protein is CSALSGRGRNEQFF. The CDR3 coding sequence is TGCAGTGCCCTTAGCGGGAGGGGGCGAAATGAGCAGTTCTTC.

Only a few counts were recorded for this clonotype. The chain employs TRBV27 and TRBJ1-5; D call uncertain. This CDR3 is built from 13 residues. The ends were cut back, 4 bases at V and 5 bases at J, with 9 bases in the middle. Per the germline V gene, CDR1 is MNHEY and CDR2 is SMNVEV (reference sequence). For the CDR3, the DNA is TGTGCCAGCAGTTCCCAGACCCATCAGCCCCAGCATTTT. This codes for CASSSQTHQPQHF.

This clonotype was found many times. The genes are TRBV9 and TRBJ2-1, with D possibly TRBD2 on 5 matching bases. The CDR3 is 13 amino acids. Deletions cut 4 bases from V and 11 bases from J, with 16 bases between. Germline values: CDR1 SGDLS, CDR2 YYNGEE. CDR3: CASSPAGPQQQFF. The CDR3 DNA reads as TGTGCCAGCAGCCCCGCGGGCCCACAGCAGCAGTTCTTC.

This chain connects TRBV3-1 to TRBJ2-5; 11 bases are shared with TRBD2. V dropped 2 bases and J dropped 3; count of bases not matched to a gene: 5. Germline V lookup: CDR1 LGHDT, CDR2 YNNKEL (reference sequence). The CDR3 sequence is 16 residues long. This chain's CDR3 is CASSQIRLAGKETQYF. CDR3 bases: TGTGCCAGCAGCCAAATTAGACTAGCGGGAAAAGAGACCCAGTACTTC.